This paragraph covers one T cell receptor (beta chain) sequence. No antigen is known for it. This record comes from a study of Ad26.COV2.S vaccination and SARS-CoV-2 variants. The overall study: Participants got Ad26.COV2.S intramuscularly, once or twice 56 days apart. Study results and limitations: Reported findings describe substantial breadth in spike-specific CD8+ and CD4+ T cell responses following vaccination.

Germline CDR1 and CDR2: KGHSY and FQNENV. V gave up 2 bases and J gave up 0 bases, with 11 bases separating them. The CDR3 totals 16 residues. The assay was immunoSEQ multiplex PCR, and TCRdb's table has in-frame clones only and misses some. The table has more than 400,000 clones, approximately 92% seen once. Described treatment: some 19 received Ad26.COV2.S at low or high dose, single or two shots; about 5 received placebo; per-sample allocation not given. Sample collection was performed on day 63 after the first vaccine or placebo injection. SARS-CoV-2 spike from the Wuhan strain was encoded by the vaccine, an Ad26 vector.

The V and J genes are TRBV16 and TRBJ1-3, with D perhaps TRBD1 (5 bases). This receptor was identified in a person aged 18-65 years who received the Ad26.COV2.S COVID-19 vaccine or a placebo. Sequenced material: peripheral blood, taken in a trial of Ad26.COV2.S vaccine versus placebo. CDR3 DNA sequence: TGTGCCAGCAGCCAAGGGACGGGAACCTCTGGAAACACCATATATTTT. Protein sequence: CASSQGTGTSGNTIYF.